This T cell receptor (beta chain) is drawn from a study of blood T cell repertoires in COVID-19. Measured with immunoSEQ multiplex PCR; TCRdb has only the in-frame clones, and not every one. Found here are about 45,000 clones, about 87% of them singletons; the top ten hold approximately 5%. Germline CDR1 SGHKS, CDR2 YYEKEE (reference sequence). V lost 1 base and J 2 bases, leaving 7 bases between the germline ends. The CDR3 contains 15 residues. The V call is TRBV5-5, the J call TRBJ2-6, with D tentatively TRBD2 (5 bases). The sequenced material came from peripheral blood. This clonotype was obtained from a human donor in a cohort sampled during active COVID-19. The CDR3 sequence is CASSLIGTGANVLTF. The CDR3 DNA reads TGTGCCAGCAGCTTGATCGGGACTGGGGCCAACGTCCTGACTTTC.